Listed below are T cell receptor beta chains from one sample, sequenced in a study of T cell changes during pregnancy in multiple sclerosis. Produced via immunoSEQ multiplex PCR; TCRdb's table is partial and in-frame only. The data show just under 95,000 clones, 80% to 95% seen once. Sequenced material: peripheral blood, taken in the first trimester of pregnancy. These TCRs come from a female donor with multiple sclerosis, enrolled in a pregnancy study. Each CDR3 is given with its conserved first and last residue. Each record gives: clone size, D gene, J gene, V gene, CDR3 DNA, CDR3 protein. D genes are given only for firm matches. Only part of the rows carry a size: once, few, many, or a class if the clone is expanded.

clone_size: -
d_call: -
j_call: TRBJ2-1
v_call: TRBV10-3
cdr3_nt: TGTGCCATCAGTGGGCAGGGGTCCTACAATGAGCAGTTCTTC
cdr3_aa: CAISGQGSYNEQFF

clone_size: -
d_call: TRBD2
j_call: TRBJ2-1
v_call: TRBV5-1
cdr3_nt: TGCGCCAGCAGCTTGGAACTAGCGACGAATGAGCAGTTCTTC
cdr3_aa: CASSLELATNEQFF

clone_size: -
d_call: -
j_call: TRBJ2-1
v_call: TRBV11-2
cdr3_nt: TGTGCCAGCAGCTTAGGGCGGGCGGTAGGGAATGAGCAGTTCTTC
cdr3_aa: CASSLGRAVGNEQFF

clone_size: -
d_call: TRBD2
j_call: TRBJ2-7
v_call: TRBV28
cdr3_nt: TGTGCCAGCAGCCTGACGGGACTAGCGGGAGAAGGGCTCTCCTACGAGCAGTACTTC
cdr3_aa: CASSLTGLAGEGLSYEQYF

clone_size: -
d_call: TRBD1
j_call: TRBJ1-5
v_call: TRBV7-2
cdr3_nt: TGTGCCAGCAGCCAGGGACAGGGGACTCAGCCCCAGCATTTT
cdr3_aa: CASSQGQGTQPQHF

clone_size: -
d_call: -
j_call: TRBJ1-4
v_call: TRBV27
cdr3_nt: TGTGCCAGCAGTTTATCGGGGACACCGAATCCCGGGGAGAAACTGTTTTTT
cdr3_aa: CASSLSGTPNPGEKLFF

clone_size: -
d_call: -
j_call: TRBJ1-2
v_call: TRBV28
cdr3_nt: TGTGCCAGCAGTTTAAGCCTTAGAGGAGTCTATGGCTACACCTTC
cdr3_aa: CASSLSLRGVYGYTF

clone_size: -
d_call: -
j_call: TRBJ1-4
v_call: TRBV15
cdr3_nt: TGTGCCACCAGCAGAGTCGCAGGGCCGGAAAGGGAAAAACTGTTTTTT
cdr3_aa: CATSRVAGPEREKLFF

clone_size: -
d_call: -
j_call: TRBJ2-5
v_call: TRBV7-9
cdr3_nt: TGTGCCAGCAGCTTGAGGCTGCAAGAGACCCAGTACTTC
cdr3_aa: CASSLRLQETQYF

clone_size: -
d_call: TRBD2
j_call: TRBJ2-3
v_call: TRBV29-1
cdr3_nt: TGCAGCGCAAAACGGGAGGGCGGCACAGATACGCAGTATTTT
cdr3_aa: CSAKREGGTDTQYF

clone_size: -
d_call: TRBD1
j_call: TRBJ2-2
v_call: TRBV28
cdr3_nt: TGTGCCGCGAAGTCAGGGGGCGCTTCTACCGGGGAGCTGTTTTTT
cdr3_aa: CAAKSGGASTGELFF

clone_size: -
d_call: -
j_call: TRBJ2-3
v_call: TRBV7-2
cdr3_nt: TGTGCCAGCAGCCCACGCAGGGTATCGGATACGCAGTATTTT
cdr3_aa: CASSPRRVSDTQYF

clone_size: -
d_call: -
j_call: TRBJ2-1
v_call: TRBV20-1
cdr3_nt: TGCAGTGTCGTCTACAATGAGCAGTTCTTC
cdr3_aa: CSVVYNEQFF

clone_size: -
d_call: -
j_call: TRBJ1-1
v_call: TRBV20-1
cdr3_nt: TGCAGTGCTAAGCAGAACACTGAAGCTTTCTTT
cdr3_aa: CSAKQNTEAFF

clone_size: -
d_call: TRBD1
j_call: TRBJ2-2
v_call: TRBV7-9
cdr3_nt: TGTGCCAGCAGCCCTAGGACAGGGGGAGACACCGGGGAGCTGTTTTTT
cdr3_aa: CASSPRTGGDTGELFF

clone_size: -
d_call: TRBD1
j_call: TRBJ2-5
v_call: TRBV5-4
cdr3_nt: TGTGCCAGCAGCCGCCCGGGACAGATCCAAGAGACCCAGTACTTC
cdr3_aa: CASSRPGQIQETQYF

clone_size: -
d_call: -
j_call: TRBJ2-4
v_call: TRBV27
cdr3_nt: TGTGCCAGCAGAGGGGTTGGAAACATTCAGTACTTC
cdr3_aa: CASRGVGNIQYF

clone_size: -
d_call: TRBD1
j_call: TRBJ1-5
v_call: TRBV28
cdr3_nt: TGTGCTTCCGGGGACAGGGATCTACCCCAGCATTTT
cdr3_aa: CASGDRDLPQHF

clone_size: -
d_call: TRBD1
j_call: TRBJ2-7
v_call: TRBV5-1
cdr3_nt: TGCGCCAGCAGCTCGCCGTTACAGGGGGCTTACGAGCAGTACTTC
cdr3_aa: CASSSPLQGAYEQYF

clone_size: -
d_call: -
j_call: TRBJ2-6
v_call: TRBV5-4
cdr3_nt: TGTGCCAGCAGCTTGGTGGGGCGGTTCGGGGCCAACGTCCTGACTTTC
cdr3_aa: CASSLVGRFGANVLTF

clone_size: -
d_call: TRBD2
j_call: TRBJ2-7
v_call: TRBV27
cdr3_nt: TGTGCCAGCAGTTTTGTCAGGGGCCCGACTAGCGGGAGAGCCTACTACGAGCAGTACTTC
cdr3_aa: CASSFVRGPTSGRAYYEQYF

clone_size: -
d_call: -
j_call: TRBJ2-1
v_call: TRBV11-2
cdr3_nt: TGTGCCAGCAGCTTAGGCGGGACAGCTCCTTCCCACAATGAGCAGTTCTTC
cdr3_aa: CASSLGGTAPSHNEQFF

clone_size: -
d_call: -
j_call: TRBJ2-2
v_call: TRBV18
cdr3_nt: TGTGCCAGCTCACCATTGGACAGCCCCGGGATGGCCGGGGAGCTGTTTTTT
cdr3_aa: CASSPLDSPGMAGELFF

clone_size: -
d_call: -
j_call: TRBJ1-2
v_call: TRBV9
cdr3_nt: TGTGCCAGCAGCGGAACAGGGAAGAGTAACTATGGCTACACCTTC
cdr3_aa: CASSGTGKSNYGYTF

clone_size: once
d_call: -
j_call: TRBJ2-2
v_call: TRBV19
cdr3_nt: TGTGCCAGTACCTACAGGGTAGACGGGGAGCTGTTTTTT
cdr3_aa: CASTYRVDGELFF

clone_size: -
d_call: TRBD1
j_call: TRBJ1-5
v_call: TRBV2
cdr3_nt: TGTGCCAGCAGTGCAGGGGGCATTAGCAATCAGCCCCAGCATTTT
cdr3_aa: CASSAGGISNQPQHF

clone_size: -
d_call: -
j_call: TRBJ2-3
v_call: TRBV14
cdr3_nt: TGTGCCAGCAGCCGGAGAGCGGGCACCAGGGCAGATACGCAGTATTTT
cdr3_aa: CASSRRAGTRADTQYF

clone_size: -
d_call: TRBD2
j_call: TRBJ2-1
v_call: TRBV9
cdr3_nt: TGTGCCAGCAGCGTAGGGACTAGATATGAGCAGTTCTTC
cdr3_aa: CASSVGTRYEQFF

clone_size: -
d_call: -
j_call: TRBJ1-3
v_call: TRBV9
cdr3_nt: TGTGCCAGCAGCGCCGGAGGGGTTTATGGAAACACCATATATTTT
cdr3_aa: CASSAGGVYGNTIYF

clone_size: -
d_call: TRBD1
j_call: TRBJ1-2
v_call: TRBV5-6
cdr3_nt: TGTGCCAGCAGCGGTCTGGGACAGCGCTTTGGCTATGGCTACACCTTC
cdr3_aa: CASSGLGQRFGYGYTF

clone_size: -
d_call: TRBD1
j_call: TRBJ2-7
v_call: TRBV7-9
cdr3_nt: TGTGCCAGCAGCCCGGGCAACGGGACAGCTTACGAGCAGTACTTC
cdr3_aa: CASSPGNGTAYEQYF

clone_size: -
d_call: -
j_call: TRBJ1-2
v_call: TRBV2
cdr3_nt: TGTGCCAGCAGTGAAACAGATTATGGCTACACCTTC
cdr3_aa: CASSETDYGYTF

clone_size: -
d_call: TRBD1
j_call: TRBJ2-2
v_call: TRBV11-2
cdr3_nt: TGTGCCAGCAGCGACAGGGTCTACGCAGGCGGGGAGCTGTTTTTT
cdr3_aa: CASSDRVYAGGELFF

clone_size: -
d_call: TRBD2
j_call: TRBJ2-1
v_call: TRBV9
cdr3_nt: TGTGCCAGCAGTACTAGCGGGAGGGAGAATGAGCAGTTCTTC
cdr3_aa: CASSTSGRENEQFF

clone_size: -
d_call: TRBD2
j_call: TRBJ2-5
v_call: TRBV29-1
cdr3_nt: TGCAGCACCTGGACTAGCGGGAGCGCCGGAACCCAGTACTTC
cdr3_aa: CSTWTSGSAGTQYF

clone_size: -
d_call: TRBD1
j_call: TRBJ2-7
v_call: TRBV15
cdr3_nt: TGTGCCACCAGCAGAGAAGGACAGGGACGGCTCTACGAGCAGTACTTC
cdr3_aa: CATSREGQGRLYEQYF

clone_size: -
d_call: -
j_call: TRBJ2-2
v_call: TRBV19
cdr3_nt: TGTGCCAGTAGTATTACAGTGAACACCGGGGAGCTGTTTTTT
cdr3_aa: CASSITVNTGELFF

clone_size: -
d_call: TRBD2
j_call: TRBJ2-7
v_call: TRBV28
cdr3_nt: TGTGCCAGCAGTTTTGGAGGCGGGTTAGCGGGATACGAGCAGTACTTC
cdr3_aa: CASSFGGGLAGYEQYF

clone_size: -
d_call: TRBD2
j_call: TRBJ2-5
v_call: TRBV9
cdr3_nt: TGTGCCAGCAGCGTAGGCACTCGGGGGGGGTTGGGAGAGACCCAGTACTTC
cdr3_aa: CASSVGTRGGLGETQYF

clone_size: -
d_call: -
j_call: TRBJ2-3
v_call: TRBV5-1
cdr3_nt: TGCGCCAGCAGCTTGGGAACCGGGACAAGCACAGATACGCAGTATTTT
cdr3_aa: CASSLGTGTSTDTQYF